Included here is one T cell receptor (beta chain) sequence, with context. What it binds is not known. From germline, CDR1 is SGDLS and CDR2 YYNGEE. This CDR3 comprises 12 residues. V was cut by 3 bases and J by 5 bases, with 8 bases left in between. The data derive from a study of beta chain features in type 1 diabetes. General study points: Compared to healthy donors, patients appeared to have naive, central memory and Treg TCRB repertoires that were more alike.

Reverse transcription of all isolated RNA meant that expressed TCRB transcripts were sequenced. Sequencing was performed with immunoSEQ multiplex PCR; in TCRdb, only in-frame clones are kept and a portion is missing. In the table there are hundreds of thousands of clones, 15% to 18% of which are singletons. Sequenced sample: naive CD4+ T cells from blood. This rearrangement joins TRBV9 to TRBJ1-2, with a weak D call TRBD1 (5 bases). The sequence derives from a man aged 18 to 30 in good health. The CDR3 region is CASSATVYGYTF. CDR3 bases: TGTGCCAGCAGCGCGACAGTTTATGGCTACACCTTC.